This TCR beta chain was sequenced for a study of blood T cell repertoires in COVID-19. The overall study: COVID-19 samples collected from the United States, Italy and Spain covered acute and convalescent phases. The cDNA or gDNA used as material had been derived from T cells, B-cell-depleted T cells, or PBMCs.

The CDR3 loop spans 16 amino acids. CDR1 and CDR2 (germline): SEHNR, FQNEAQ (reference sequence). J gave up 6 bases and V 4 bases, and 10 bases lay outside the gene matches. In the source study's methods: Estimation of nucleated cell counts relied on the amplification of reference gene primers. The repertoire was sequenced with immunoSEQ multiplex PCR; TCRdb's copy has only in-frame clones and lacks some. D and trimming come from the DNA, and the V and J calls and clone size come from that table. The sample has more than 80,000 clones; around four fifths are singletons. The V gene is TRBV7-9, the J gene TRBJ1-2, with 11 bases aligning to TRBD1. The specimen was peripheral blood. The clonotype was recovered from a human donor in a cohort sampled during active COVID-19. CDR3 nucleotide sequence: TGTGCCAGCAGCTCACTAGGGAAGGGACAGGGGGATGGCTACACCTTC. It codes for CASSSLGKGQGDGYTF.